Sequencing of this T cell receptor (beta chain) was carried out in a study of T cell responses to AZD1222 COVID-19 vaccine. Study results and caveats: There were mostly white British donors and more females than males, and clonal diversity was possibly underestimated.

Generated by immunoSEQ multiplex PCR, the TCRdb table keeps only in-frame clones and is missing some. The data show about 120,000 clones, about 92% seen once. The CDR3 extends over 15 amino acids. V shed 2 bases, J shed 6 bases, and the junction held 5 bases outside the gene matches. Germline CDR1 and CDR2: KGHSH and LQKENI. A word on this clone: Its target is not known.

Pooled samples include second doses given at about 4 or 12 weeks. The sample was peripheral blood, taken 28 days after the second AZD1222 dose. The chain employs TRBV18 and TRBJ1-5, with 9 bases matching TRBD1. The receptor was derived from an adult who received the AZD1222 COVID-19 vaccine. The CDR3 DNA follows: TGTGCCAGCTCACCAACGGGACAGGGAACTCAGCCCCAGCATTTT. This gives the protein CASSPTGQGTQPQHF.